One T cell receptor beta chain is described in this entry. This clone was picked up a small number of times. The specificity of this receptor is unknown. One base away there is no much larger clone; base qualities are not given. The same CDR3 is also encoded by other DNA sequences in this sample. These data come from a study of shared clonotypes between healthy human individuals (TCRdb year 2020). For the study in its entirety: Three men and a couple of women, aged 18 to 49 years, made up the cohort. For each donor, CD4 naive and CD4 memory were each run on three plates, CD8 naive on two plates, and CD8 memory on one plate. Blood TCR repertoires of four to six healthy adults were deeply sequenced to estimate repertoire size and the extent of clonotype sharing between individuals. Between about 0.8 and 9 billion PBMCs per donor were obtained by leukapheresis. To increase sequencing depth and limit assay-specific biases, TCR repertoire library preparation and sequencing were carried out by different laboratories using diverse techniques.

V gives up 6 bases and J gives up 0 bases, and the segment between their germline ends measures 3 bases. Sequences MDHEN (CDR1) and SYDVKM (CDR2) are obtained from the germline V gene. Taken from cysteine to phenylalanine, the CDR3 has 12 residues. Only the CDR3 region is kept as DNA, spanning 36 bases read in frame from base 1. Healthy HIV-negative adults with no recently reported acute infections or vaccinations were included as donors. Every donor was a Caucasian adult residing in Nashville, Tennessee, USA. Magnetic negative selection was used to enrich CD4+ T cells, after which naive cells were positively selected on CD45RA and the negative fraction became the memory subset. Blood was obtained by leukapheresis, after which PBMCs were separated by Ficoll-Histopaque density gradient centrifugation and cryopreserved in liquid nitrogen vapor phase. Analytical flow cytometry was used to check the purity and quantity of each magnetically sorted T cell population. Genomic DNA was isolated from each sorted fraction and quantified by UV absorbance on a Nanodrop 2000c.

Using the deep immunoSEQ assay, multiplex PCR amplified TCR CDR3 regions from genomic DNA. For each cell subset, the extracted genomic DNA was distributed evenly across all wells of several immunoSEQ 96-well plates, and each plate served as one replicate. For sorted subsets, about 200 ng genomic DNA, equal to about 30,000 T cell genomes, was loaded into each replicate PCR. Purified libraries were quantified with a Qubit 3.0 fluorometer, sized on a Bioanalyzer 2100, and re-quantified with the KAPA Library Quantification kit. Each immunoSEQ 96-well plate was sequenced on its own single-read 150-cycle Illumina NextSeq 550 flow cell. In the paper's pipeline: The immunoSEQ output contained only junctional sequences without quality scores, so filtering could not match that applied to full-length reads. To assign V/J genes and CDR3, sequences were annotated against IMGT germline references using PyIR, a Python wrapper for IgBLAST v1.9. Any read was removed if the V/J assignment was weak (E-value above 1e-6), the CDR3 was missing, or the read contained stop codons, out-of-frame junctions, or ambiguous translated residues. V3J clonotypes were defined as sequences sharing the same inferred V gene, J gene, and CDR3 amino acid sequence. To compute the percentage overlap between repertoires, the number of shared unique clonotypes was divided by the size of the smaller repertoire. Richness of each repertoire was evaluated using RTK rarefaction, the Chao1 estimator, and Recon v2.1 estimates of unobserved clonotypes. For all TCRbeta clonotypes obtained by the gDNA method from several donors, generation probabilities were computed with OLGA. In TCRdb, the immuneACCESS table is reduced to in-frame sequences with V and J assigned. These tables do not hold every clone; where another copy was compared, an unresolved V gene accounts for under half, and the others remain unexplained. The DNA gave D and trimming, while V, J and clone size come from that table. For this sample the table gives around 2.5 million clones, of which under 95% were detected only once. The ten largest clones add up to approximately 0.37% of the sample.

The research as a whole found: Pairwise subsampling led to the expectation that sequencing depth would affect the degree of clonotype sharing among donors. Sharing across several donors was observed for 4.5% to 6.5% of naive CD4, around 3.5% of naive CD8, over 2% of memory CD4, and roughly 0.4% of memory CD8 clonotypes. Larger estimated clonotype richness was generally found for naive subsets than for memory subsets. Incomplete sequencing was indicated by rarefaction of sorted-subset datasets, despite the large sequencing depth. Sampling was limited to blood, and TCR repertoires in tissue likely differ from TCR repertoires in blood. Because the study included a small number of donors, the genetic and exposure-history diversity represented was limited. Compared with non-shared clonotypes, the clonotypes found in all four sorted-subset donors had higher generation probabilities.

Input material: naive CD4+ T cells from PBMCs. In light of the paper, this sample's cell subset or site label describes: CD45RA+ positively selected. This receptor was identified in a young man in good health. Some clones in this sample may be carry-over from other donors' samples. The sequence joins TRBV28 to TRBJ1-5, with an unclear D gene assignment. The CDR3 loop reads CASSYSNQPQHF. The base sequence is TGTGCCAGCAGCTATAGCAATCAGCCCCAGCATTTT.